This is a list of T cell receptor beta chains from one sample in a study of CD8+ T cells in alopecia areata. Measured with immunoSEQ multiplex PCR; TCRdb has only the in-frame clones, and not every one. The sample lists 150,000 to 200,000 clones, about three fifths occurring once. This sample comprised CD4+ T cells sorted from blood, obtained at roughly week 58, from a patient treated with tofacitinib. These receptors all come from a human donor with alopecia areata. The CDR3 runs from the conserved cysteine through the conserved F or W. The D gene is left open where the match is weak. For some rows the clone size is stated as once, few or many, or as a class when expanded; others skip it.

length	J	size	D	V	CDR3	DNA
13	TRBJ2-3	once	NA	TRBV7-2	CASSQVTSNTQYF	TGTGCCAGCAGCCAGGTCACCTCCAATACGCAGTATTTT
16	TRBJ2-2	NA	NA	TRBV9	CASSSPKPGPTGELFF	TGTGCCAGCAGCTCACCTAAGCCGGGCCCCACCGGGGAGCTGTTTTTT
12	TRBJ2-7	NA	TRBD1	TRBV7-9	CASGGQSYEQYF	TGTGCCAGCGGGGGACAGTCCTACGAGCAGTACTTC
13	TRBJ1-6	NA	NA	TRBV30	CAFQQLHNSPLHF	TGTGCATTCCAACAGCTACATAATTCACCCCTCCACTTT
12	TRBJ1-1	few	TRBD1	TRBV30	CAWGQENTEAFF	TGTGCCTGGGGACAGGAGAACACTGAAGCTTTCTTT
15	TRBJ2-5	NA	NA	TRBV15	CATSRDKGRVETQYF	TGTGCCACCAGCAGAGATAAGGGTAGGGTGGAGACCCAGTACTTC
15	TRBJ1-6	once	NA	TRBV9	CASSAQQGYNSPLHF	TGTGCCAGCAGCGCACAACAGGGATATAATTCACCCCTCCACTTT
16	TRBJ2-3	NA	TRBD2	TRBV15	CATSRGGTGGSDTQYF	TGTGCCACCAGCAGAGGAGGAACGGGGGGATCAGATACGCAGTATTTT
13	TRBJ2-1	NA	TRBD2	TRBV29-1	CSVASGGGNEQFF	TGCAGCGTTGCTAGCGGGGGGGGTAATGAGCAGTTCTTC
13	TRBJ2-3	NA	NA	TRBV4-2	CASSHGKGDTQYF	TGTGCCAGCAGCCACGGGAAGGGGGATACGCAGTATTTT
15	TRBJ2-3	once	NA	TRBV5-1	CASSGRPSYTDTQYF	TGCGCCAGCAGCGGGCGGCCTAGTTACACAGATACGCAGTATTTT
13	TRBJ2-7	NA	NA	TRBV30	CAWSFTGSYEQYF	TGTGCCTGGAGTTTCACAGGTTCCTACGAGCAGTACTTC
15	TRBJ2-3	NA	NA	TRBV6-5	CASQRGAGFTDTQYF	TGTGCCAGCCAAAGGGGGGCAGGATTCACAGATACGCAGTATTTT
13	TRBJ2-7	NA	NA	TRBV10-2	CASSEGAAYEQYF	TGCGCCAGCAGTGAAGGGGCGGCCTACGAGCAGTACTTC
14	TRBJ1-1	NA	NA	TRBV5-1	CASTEGVLNTEAFF	TGCGCCAGCACGGAGGGCGTCCTGAACACTGAAGCTTTCTTT
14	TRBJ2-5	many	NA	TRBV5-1	CASSYGQGGETQYF	TGCGCCAGCAGCTACGGACAGGGAGGGGAGACCCAGTACTTC
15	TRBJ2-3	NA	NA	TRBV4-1	CASSQDGPRTDTQYF	TGCGCCAGCAGCCAAGACGGACCCCGGACCGATACGCAGTATTTT
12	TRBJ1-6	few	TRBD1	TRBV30	CAWRGQGSPLHF	TGTGCCTGGAGAGGACAGGGATCACCCCTCCACTTT
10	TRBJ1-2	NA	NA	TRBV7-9	CAGEDYGYTF	TGTGCCGGGGAGGACTATGGCTACACCTTC
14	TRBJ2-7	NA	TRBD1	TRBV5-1	CASSEGTGSYEQYF	TGCGCCAGCAGTGAGGGGACAGGGTCATACGAGCAGTACTTC
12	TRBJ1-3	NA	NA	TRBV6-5	CASSLPGNTIYF	TGTGCCAGCAGCCTCCCCGGAAACACCATATATTTT
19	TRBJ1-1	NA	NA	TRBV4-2	CASSQVTSGVYGNNTEAFF	TGTGCCAGCAGCCAAGTGACCTCAGGGGTGTACGGTAATAACACTGAAGCTTTCTTT
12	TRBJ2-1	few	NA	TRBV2	CASSAGVNEQFF	TGTGCCAGCAGTGCTGGGGTCAATGAGCAGTTCTTC
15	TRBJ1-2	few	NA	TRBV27	CASSLSMRRDYGYTF	TGTGCCAGCAGTTTATCGATGCGCAGGGATTATGGCTACACCTTC
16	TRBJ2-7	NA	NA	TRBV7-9	CASTDGAPKHPYEQYF	TGTGCCAGCACCGATGGGGCCCCTAAGCATCCCTACGAGCAGTACTTC
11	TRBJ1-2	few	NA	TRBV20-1	CSARRGDGYTF	TGCAGTGCCCGCCGAGGGGATGGCTACACCTTC
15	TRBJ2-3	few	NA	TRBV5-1	CASSPRSGGKDTQYF	TGCGCCAGCAGCCCTAGGTCCGGGGGCAAAGATACGCAGTATTTT
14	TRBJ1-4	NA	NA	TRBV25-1	CASSTGQFGEKLFF	TGTGCCAGCAGTACCGGACAATTTGGAGAAAAACTGTTTTTT
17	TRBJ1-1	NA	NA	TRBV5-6	CASSLPGIPQGNTEAFF	TGTGCCAGCAGCTTGCCGGGGATCCCGCAGGGGAACACTGAAGCTTTCTTT
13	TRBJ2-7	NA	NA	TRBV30	CAWMVHNGYEQYF	TGTGCCTGGATGGTACACAACGGCTACGAGCAGTACTTC
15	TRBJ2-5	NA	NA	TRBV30	CAWSVLGIYQETQYF	TGTGCCTGGAGTGTACTAGGGATCTACCAAGAGACCCAGTACTTC
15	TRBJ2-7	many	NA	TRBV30	CAWSRLGRDPYEQYF	TGTGCCTGGAGTCGCCTCGGACGGGATCCCTACGAGCAGTACTTC
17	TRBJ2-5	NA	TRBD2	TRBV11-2	CASSSLGRGGYGETQYF	TGTGCCAGCAGCTCGCTCGGCCGGGGGGGGTATGGAGAGACCCAGTACTTC
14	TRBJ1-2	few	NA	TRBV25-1	CASSEMRGNYGYTF	TGTGCCAGCAGTGAAATGAGGGGAAACTATGGCTACACCTTC
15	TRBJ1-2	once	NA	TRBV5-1	CASRIGLAPNYGYTF	TGCGCCAGCAGAATAGGTCTGGCCCCTAACTATGGCTACACCTTC
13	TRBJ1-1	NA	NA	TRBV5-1	CASREEGRGEAFF	TGCGCCAGCAGGGAGGAGGGGAGGGGTGAAGCTTTCTTT
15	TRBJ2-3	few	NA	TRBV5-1	CASSSPRGRTDTQYF	TGCGCCAGCAGCTCCCCCCGGGGCCGCACAGATACGCAGTATTTT
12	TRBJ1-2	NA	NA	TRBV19	CASMGGHYGYTF	TGTGCCAGTATGGGGGGCCACTATGGCTACACCTTC
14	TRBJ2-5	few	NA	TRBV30	CAWSPGGHQETQYF	TGTGCCTGGAGTCCTGGGGGCCACCAAGAGACCCAGTACTTC
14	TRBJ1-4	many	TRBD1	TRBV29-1	CSVEGTATNEKLFF	TGCAGCGTGGAAGGGACAGCAACTAATGAAAAACTGTTTTTT
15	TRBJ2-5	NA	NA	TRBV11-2	CASSLAGTDQETQYF	TGTGCCAGCAGCTTAGCGGGGACCGACCAAGAGACCCAGTACTTC
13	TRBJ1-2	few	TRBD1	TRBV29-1	CSDGTERNYGYTF	TGCAGCGACGGGACAGAACGTAACTATGGCTACACCTTC
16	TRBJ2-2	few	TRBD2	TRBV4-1	CASSQATSALTGELFF	TGCGCCAGCAGCCAAGCGACTAGCGCCCTCACCGGGGAGCTGTTTTTT
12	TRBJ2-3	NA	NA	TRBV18	CASSPGRDTQYF	TGTGCCAGCTCACCAGGGAGAGATACGCAGTATTTT
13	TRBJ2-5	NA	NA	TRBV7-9	CASSDTFQETQYF	TGTGCCAGCAGCGACACCTTTCAAGAGACCCAGTACTTC
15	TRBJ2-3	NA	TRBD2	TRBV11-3	CASRPTSGGPDTQYF	TGTGCCAGCAGGCCGACTAGCGGGGGCCCAGATACGCAGTATTTT
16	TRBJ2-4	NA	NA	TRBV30	CAWRPRDKLAKNIQYF	TGTGCCTGGCGGCCCCGGGACAAATTAGCCAAAAACATTCAGTACTTC